Listed below are T cell receptor beta chains from one sample, sequenced in a study of radiation and T cells in renal cell carcinoma. The table came from immunoSEQ multiplex PCR; TCRdb's copy has only in-frame clones and leaves some out. The repertoire has more than 20,000 clones, over 75% of them found once; the top ten carry approximately 31%. The source material was blood, sampled from a patient whose treatment included radiotherapy and nephrectomy. The receptors were sampled from a man in his 60s with renal cell carcinoma. Each CDR3 is given with its conserved first and last residue. D genes are given only for firm matches. The size of a clone is reported for some rows only, either as once, few or many, or as a class for expanded clones.

v_gene,abundance,j_gene,d_gene,CDR3aa,CDR3nt
TRBV19,.,TRBJ1-1,.,CASSIRAGMNTEAFF,TGTGCCAGTAGTATAAGGGCTGGGATGAACACTGAAGCTTTCTTT
TRBV18,.,TRBJ2-3,.,CASSPLGDTQYF,TGTGCCAGCTCACCCTTGGGAGATACGCAGTATTTT
TRBV7-9,once,TRBJ2-5,TRBD2,CASSPGLVGETQYF,TGTGCCAGCAGCCCTGGACTAGTAGGGGAGACCCAGTACTTC
TRBV2,few,TRBJ2-1,TRBD2,CASSEPRTRDYTYNEQFF,TGTGCCAGCAGTGAACCCAGGACCCGGGACTACACCTACAATGAGCAGTTCTTC
TRBV10-3,.,TRBJ2-1,.,CAISVGGSYNEQFF,TGTGCCATCAGTGTAGGGGGGTCCTACAATGAGCAGTTCTTC
TRBV6-5,.,TRBJ2-7,.,CASTSRDRNYEQYF,TGTGCCAGCACTTCGCGTGACAGAAACTACGAGCAGTACTTC
TRBV7-2,.,TRBJ2-5,.,CASSFLGGQETQYF,TGTGCCAGCAGCTTTCTCGGGGGGCAGGAGACCCAGTACTTC
TRBV7-2,.,TRBJ2-3,.,CASRPPGVGTDTQYF,TGTGCCAGCAGACCACCGGGGGTTGGCACAGATACGCAGTATTTT
TRBV7-9,.,TRBJ1-1,.,CASSALWGITEAFF,TGTGCCAGCAGCGCCCTATGGGGAATCACTGAAGCTTTCTTT
TRBV7-2,.,TRBJ2-5,.,CASSLSRQETQYF,TGTGCCAGCAGCTTATCGCGACAGGAGACCCAGTACTTC